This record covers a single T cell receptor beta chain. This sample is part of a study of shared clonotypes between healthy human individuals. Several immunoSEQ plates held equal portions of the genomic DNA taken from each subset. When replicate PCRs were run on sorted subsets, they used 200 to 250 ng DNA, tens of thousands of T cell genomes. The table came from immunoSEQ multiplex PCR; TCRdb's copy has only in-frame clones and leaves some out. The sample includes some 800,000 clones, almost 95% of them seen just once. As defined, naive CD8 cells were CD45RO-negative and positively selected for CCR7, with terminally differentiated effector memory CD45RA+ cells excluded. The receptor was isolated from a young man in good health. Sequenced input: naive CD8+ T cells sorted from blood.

Here the CDR3 reads CAIRTTGGFNYGYTF. The CDR3 nucleotides are TGTGCCATCAGGACGACAGGGGGCTTTAACTATGGCTACACCTTC. This chain links TRBV10-3 with TRBJ1-2; 10 positions match TRBD1. This CDR3 has 15 residues. The V gene's germline CDR1 is ENHRY and CDR2 SYGVKD. Unmatched junction bases numbered 5, after V lost 6 bases and J lost 1 base.